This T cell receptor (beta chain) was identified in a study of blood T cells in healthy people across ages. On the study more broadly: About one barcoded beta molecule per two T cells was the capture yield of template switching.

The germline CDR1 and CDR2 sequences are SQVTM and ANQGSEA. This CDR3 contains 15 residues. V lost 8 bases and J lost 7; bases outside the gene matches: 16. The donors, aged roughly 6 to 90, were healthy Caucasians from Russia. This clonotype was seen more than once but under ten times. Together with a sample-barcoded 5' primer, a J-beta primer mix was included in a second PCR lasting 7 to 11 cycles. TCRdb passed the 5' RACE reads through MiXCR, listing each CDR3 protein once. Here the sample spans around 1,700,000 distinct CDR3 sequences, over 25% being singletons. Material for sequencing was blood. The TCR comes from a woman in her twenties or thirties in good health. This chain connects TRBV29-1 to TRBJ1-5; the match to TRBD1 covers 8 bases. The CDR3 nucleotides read TGCAGCCCCGTGATAGACAGGGGCCGGGAACAGCCCCAGCATTTT. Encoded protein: CSPVIDRGREQPQHF.